The 19 T cell receptor beta chains given below trace back to one sample, sequenced in a study of blood T cell repertoires in COVID-19. The method was immunoSEQ multiplex PCR; TCRdb's version includes in-frame clones alone and lacks a portion of them. The repertoire holds approximately 200,000 clones, more than 70% seen once, with approximately 4% in the top ten. Sequenced material: peripheral blood. The origin of the receptors is a woman in her 30s with acute or convalescent COVID-19.

The J gene is TRBJ2-1, the V gene TRBV18; D unclear. V was pared by 2 bases and J by 4 bases, with 12 bases between. The CDR3 is made up of 15 amino acids. Germline loops: CDR1 KGHSH, CDR2 LQKENI. As DNA, the CDR3 is TGTGCCAGCTCACCATCGGCGGCCCCATACAATGAGCAGTTCTTC. The encoded protein is CASSPSAAPYNEQFF.

The chain carries TRBV5-8 and TRBJ2-3; 8 bases match TRBD1. Germline loops: CDR1 SGHTS, CDR2 YDEGEE. CDR3 size: 15 residues. J was trimmed by 3 bases and V by 4 bases; bases with no gene match: 7. Here the CDR3 reads CASSRDRTGTDTQYF. The CDR3 DNA reads as TGTGCCAGCAGCCGGGACCGGACAGGGACAGATACGCAGTATTTT.

The rearrangement joins TRBV12-5 to TRBJ2-1, with D tentatively TRBD1 (7 bases). The CDR3 extends over 14 amino acids. V was pared by 10 bases and J by 5 bases, with 18 bases between. The germline gives CDR1 LGHNT, CDR2 FRNRAP. This CDR3 reads CATQRQGGHNEQFF. The CDR3 DNA sequence: TGTGCTACCCAAAGGCAGGGGGGCCACAATGAGCAGTTCTTC.

The rearrangement joins TRBV30 to TRBJ1-3; 10 bases fit TRBD1. Germline loops: CDR1 GTSNPN, CDR2 SVGIG (reference sequence). The CDR3 is 14 residues long. V dropped 2 bases and J dropped 5; count of bases not matched to a gene: 3. The CDR3 DNA follows: TGTGCCTGGAGTCGGACAGGGGGAAGAAACACCATATATTTT. Residues: CAWSRTGGRNTIYF.

The chain uses TRBV19 and TRBJ2-4, with D possibly TRBD1 on 6 matching bases. The CDR3 is 16 amino acids. Germline assignment: CDR1 LNHDA and CDR2 SQIVND (reference sequence). The V and J ends lost 4 bases and 1 base respectively, with 14 bases between them. CDR3 amino acids: CASSTAGTPAKNIQYF. The DNA for the CDR3 is TGTGCCAGTAGTACCGCCGGGACACCTGCCAAAAACATTCAGTACTTC.

The chain couples TRBV21-1 to TRBJ2-3; the table's D call of TRBD2 was not tested on the DNA. TRBV21-1 is a pseudogene segment. The CDR3 length is 15 residues. CDR3 nucleotides: TGTGCCATCCTCCCCTCCGGGAGCACAAGGGATACGCAGTATTTT. Encoded protein: CAILPSGSTRDTQYF.

This rearrangement joins TRBV2 to TRBJ2-5, with no clear D. This CDR3 has 11 residues. Trimming took 8 bases from V and 2 from J, leaving 6 bases between them. Germline V gene data show CDR1 as SNHLY and CDR2 as FYNNEI. In DNA, the CDR3 is TGTGCCAGCGGCTTACAAGAGACCCAGTACTTC. Translation: CASGLQETQYF.

This clone was seen only a few times. The chain is built from TRBV28 and TRBJ1-6; TRBD1 matches 9 bases. The J segment lost 13 bases and the V segment lost 8 bases, leaving 9 bases of the junction unmatched. This CDR3 comprises 13 residues. In germline, CDR1 is MDHEN, CDR2 SYDVKM. The DNA of the CDR3 is TGTGCCAGCGGGACAGGGTGGGGGTCTCCCCTCCACTTT. Protein sequence: CASGTGWGSPLHF. Looking up the rest from reference TRBV28 and TRBJ1-6 gives the full variable domain: DVKVTQSSRYLVKRTGEKVFLECVQDMDHENMFWYRQDPGLGLRLIYFSYDVKMKEKGDIPEGYSVSREKKERFSLILESASTNQTSMYLCASGTGWGSPLHFGNGTRLTVT.

CDR3 amino acids: CASSPRGLTYNEQFF. In DNA form, the CDR3 reads TGTGCCAGCAGCCCCAGGGGGCTCACCTACAATGAGCAGTTCTTC. V gene TRBV5-5 combines with J gene TRBJ2-1, with 8 bases identical to TRBD1. This CDR3 region has 15 residues. J was trimmed by 2 bases and V by 4 bases; bases with no gene match: 5. CDR1 SGHKS and CDR2 YYEKEE come from the germline V gene (reference sequence).

This clone was seen more than once but under ten times. The V and J genes are TRBV12-3 or TRBV12-4 and TRBJ2-1; D remains ambiguous. Trimming removed 11 bases from V and 6 bases from J, with 5 bases in between. The CDR3 spans 9 residues. CDR3 sequence reads: CAGPNEQFF. The CDR3 DNA reads TGTGCCGGCCCCAATGAGCAGTTCTTC.

This clone was found once. The J gene is TRBJ2-7, the V gene TRBV10-3; D is perhaps TRBD1 (5 bases). The CDR3 spans 17 residues. The germline V gene has CDR1 ENHRY and CDR2 SYGVKD. V shed 6 bases and J shed 1 base, with 22 bases lying between them. CDR3 protein: CAISEMGRGSHSYEQYF. The DNA of the CDR3 is TGTGCCATCAGCGAAATGGGTAGGGGATCCCATTCCTACGAGCAGTACTTC.

On this clone itself: Other DNA sequences in this sample translate to the same CDR3. The gene calls are TRBV20-1 and TRBJ1-1; no definite D call. The CDR3 has 11 amino acids. The germline V gene has CDR1 DFQATT and CDR2 SNEGSKA (reference sequence). V was pared by 1 base and J by 7 bases, with 7 bases between. The CDR3 bases are TGCAGTGCTAGAGGGCGAGGTGAAGCTTTCTTT. Its protein is CSARGRGEAFF.

The chain is built from TRBV19 and TRBJ1-1; 10 bases line up with TRBD1. There are 18 residues in the CDR3. The V gene end was trimmed by 5 bases and the J gene end by 2 bases; junction bases not matched to a gene: 14. CDR1 is LNHDA, CDR2 SQIVND, per germline (reference sequence). The CDR3 bases are TGTGCCAGTAGTCCGGGACAGGGGTCGTTAAAAAGAAACACTGAAGCTTTCTTT. This gives the protein CASSPGQGSLKRNTEAFF.

This chain uses TRBV5-6 with TRBJ1-6; D possibly corresponds to TRBD1 (5 bases). This CDR3 comprises 14 residues. Germline V gene data show CDR1 as SGHDT and CDR2 as YYEEEE. V lost 6 bases, J lost 7 bases, and 14 bases lay in between. DNA of the CDR3: TGTGCCAGCAACGGACGGGACTCAAATTCACCCCTCCACTTT. As protein: CASNGRDSNSPLHF.

The gene calls are TRBV14 and TRBJ2-2; 7 positions match TRBD1. The CDR3 has 15 residues. Germline V gene data show CDR1 as SGHDN and CDR2 as FVKESK. V dropped 3 bases and J dropped 1; count of bases not matched to a gene: 2. This chain's CDR3 is CASSQRGRNTGELFF. The CDR3 DNA reads TGTGCCAGCAGCCAGAGGGGGCGGAACACCGGGGAGCTGTTTTTT.

This rearrangement joins TRBV3-1 (or the pseudogene TRBV3-2) to TRBJ1-2; 9 positions match TRBD1. From germline, CDR1 is LGHDT and CDR2 YNNKEL (reference sequence). Trimming cost V 7 bases and J 11 bases; bases outside gene matches: 20. This CDR3 spans 16 amino acids. CDR3 in DNA: TGTGCCAGCACCCCCAAGCGGGACAGGGATGTATTTGAGTACACCTTC. This encodes CASTPKRDRDVFEYTF.

In the case of this clone: Other DNA sequences within the sample encode an identical CDR3. The rearrangement links TRBV30 to TRBJ1-2; D uncertain. The CDR3 loop spans 11 amino acids. Per germline, CDR1 GTSNPN and CDR2 SVGIG (reference sequence). V was clipped by 0 bases and J by 4 bases, with 3 bases between them. CDR3 amino acids: CAWSVAYGYTF. The CDR3 nucleotides read TGTGCCTGGAGTGTAGCCTATGGCTACACCTTC.

The CDR3 is CASSSPNTGELFF. The CDR3 DNA follows: TGTGCCAGCAGCAGCCCGAACACCGGGGAGCTGTTTTTT. V is TRBV6-2 or TRBV6-3 and J is TRBJ2-2; D unresolved. Germline V gene sequence: CDR1 MNHEY, CDR2 SVGEGT. The CDR3 runs 13 residues. Trimming took off 6 bases at V and 0 bases at J, with 5 bases between the two ends.

The genes are TRBV7-8 and TRBJ1-2; 7 bases line up with TRBD1. J gave up 6 bases and V 5 bases, and 6 bases lay outside the gene matches. The CDR3 extends over 13 amino acids. CDR1 SGHVS and CDR2 FQNEAQ come from the germline V gene. The CDR3 is CASSRDRVDGYTF. The CDR3 DNA follows: TGTGCCAGCAGCCGCGACAGGGTCGATGGCTACACCTTC.